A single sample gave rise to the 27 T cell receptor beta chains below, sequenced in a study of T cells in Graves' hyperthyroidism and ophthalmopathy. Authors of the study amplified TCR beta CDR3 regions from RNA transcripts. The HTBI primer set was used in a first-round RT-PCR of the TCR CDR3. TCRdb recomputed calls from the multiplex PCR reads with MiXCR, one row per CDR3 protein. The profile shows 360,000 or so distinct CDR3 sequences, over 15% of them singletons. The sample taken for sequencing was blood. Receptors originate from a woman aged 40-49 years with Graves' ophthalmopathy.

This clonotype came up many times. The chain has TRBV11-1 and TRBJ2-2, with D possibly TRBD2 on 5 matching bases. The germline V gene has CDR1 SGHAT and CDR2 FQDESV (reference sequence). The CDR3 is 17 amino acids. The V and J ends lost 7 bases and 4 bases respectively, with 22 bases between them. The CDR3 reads CASTRIDPTTLTGELFF. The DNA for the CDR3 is TGTGCCAGCACCCGTATTGACCCGACTACCCTCACCGGGGAGCTGTTTTTT. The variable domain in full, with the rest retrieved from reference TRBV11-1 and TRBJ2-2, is EAEVAQSPRYKITEKSQAVAFWCDPISGHATLYWYRQILGQGPELLVQFQDESVVDDSQLPKDRFSAERLKGVDSTLKIQPAELGDSAMYLCASTRIDPTTLTGELFFGEGSRLTVL.

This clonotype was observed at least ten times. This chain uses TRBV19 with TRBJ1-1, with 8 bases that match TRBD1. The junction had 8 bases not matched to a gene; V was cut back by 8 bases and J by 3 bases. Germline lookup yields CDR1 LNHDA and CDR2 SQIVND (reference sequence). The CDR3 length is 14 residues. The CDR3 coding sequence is TGTGCCAGTGCCATCAGGGGGCTGGACACTGAAGCTTTCTTT. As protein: CASAIRGLDTEAFF.

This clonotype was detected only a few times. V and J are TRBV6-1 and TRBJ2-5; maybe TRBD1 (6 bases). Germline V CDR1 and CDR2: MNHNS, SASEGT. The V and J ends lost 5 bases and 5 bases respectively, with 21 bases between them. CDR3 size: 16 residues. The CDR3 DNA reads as TGTGCCAGCAGTCGACCAACAGGGACGAGTCGGGAGACCCAGTACTTC. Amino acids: CASSRPTGTSRETQYF.

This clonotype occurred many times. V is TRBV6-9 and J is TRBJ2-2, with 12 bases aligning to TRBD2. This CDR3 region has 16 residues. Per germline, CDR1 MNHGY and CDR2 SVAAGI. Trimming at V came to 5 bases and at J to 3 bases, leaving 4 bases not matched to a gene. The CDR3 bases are TGTGCCAGCAGTCCTCGACTAGCGGGGGACACCGGGGAGCTGTTTTTT. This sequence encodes CASSPRLAGDTGELFF.

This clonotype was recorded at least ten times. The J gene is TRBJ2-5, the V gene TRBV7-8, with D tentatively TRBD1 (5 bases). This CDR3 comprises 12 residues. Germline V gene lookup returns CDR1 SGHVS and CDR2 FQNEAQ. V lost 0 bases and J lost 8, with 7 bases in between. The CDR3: CASSLAGATQYF. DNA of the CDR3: TGTGCCAGCAGCTTAGCAGGGGCAACCCAGTACTTC.

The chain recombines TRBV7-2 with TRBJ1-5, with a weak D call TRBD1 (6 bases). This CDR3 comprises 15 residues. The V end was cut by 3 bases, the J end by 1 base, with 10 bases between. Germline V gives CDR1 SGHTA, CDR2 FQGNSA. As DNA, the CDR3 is TGTGCCAGCAGCTTGGGGGCGGGGAGCAATCAGCCCCAGCATTTT. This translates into CASSLGAGSNQPQHF.

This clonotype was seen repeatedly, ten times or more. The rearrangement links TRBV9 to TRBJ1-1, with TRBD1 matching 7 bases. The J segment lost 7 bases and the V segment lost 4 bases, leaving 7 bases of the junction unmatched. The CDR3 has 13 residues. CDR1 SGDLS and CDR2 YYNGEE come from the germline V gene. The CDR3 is CASSPGTANEAFF. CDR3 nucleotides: TGTGCCAGCAGCCCCGGGACAGCAAATGAAGCTTTCTTT.

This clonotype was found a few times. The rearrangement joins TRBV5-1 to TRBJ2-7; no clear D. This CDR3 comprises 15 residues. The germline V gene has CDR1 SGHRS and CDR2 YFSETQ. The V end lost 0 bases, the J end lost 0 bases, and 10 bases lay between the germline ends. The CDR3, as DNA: TGCGCCAGCAGCTTGGACACCGGATCCTCCTACGAGCAGTACTTC. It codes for CASSLDTGSSYEQYF.

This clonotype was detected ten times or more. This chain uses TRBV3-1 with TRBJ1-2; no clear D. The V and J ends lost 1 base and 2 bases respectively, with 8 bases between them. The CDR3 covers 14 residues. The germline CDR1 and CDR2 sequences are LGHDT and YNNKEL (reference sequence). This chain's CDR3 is CASSQVEGNYGYTF. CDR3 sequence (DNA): TGTGCCAGCAGCCAAGTTGAGGGAAACTATGGCTACACCTTC.

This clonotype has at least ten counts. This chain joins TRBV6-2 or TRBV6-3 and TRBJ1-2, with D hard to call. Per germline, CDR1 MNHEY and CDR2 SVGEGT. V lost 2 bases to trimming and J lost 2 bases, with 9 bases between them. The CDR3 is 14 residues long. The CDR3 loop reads CASSYDGRNYGYTF. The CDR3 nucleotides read TGTGCCAGCAGTTACGATGGCAGGAACTATGGCTACACCTTC.

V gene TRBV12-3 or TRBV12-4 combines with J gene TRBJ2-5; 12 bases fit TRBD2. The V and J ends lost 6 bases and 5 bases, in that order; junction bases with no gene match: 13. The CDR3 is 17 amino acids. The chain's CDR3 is CASSPSGRAGVGETQYF. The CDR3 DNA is TGTGCCAGCAGCCCTAGCGGGAGGGCCGGAGTAGGGGAGACCCAGTACTTC.

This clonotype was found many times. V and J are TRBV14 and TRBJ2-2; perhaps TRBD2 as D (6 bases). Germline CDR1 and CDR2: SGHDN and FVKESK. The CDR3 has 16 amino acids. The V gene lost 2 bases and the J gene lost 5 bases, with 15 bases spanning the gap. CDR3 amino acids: CASSQTGTVPTGELFF. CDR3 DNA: TGTGCCAGCAGCCAAACCGGGACTGTACCGACCGGGGAGCTGTTTTTT.

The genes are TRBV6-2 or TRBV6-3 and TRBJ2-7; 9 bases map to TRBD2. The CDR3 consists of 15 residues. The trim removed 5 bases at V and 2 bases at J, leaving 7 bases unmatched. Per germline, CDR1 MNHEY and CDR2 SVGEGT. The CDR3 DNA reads TGTGCCAGCAGTACCCGGGTAGCGGGGGCCTACGAGCAGTACTTC. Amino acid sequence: CASSTRVAGAYEQYF.

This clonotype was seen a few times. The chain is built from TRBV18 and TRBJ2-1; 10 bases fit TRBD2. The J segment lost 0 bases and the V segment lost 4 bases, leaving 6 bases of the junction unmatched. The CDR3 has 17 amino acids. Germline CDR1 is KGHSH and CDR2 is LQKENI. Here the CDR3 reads CASSRTGTSVSYNEQFF. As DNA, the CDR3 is TGTGCCAGCTCACGAACCGGGACTAGCGTCTCCTACAATGAGCAGTTCTTC.

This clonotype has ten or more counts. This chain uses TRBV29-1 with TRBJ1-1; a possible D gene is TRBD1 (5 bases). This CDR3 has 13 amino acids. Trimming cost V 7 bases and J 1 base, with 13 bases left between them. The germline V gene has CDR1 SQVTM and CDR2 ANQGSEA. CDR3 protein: CSAVSDRNTEAFF. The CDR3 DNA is TGCAGCGCCGTCAGCGACAGGAACACTGAAGCTTTCTTT.

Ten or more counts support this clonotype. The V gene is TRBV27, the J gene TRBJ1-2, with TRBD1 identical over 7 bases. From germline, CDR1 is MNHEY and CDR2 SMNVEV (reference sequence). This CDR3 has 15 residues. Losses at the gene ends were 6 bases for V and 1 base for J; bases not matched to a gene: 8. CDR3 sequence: CASRTGANFNYGYTF. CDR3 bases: TGTGCCAGCAGAACAGGGGCGAATTTTAACTATGGCTACACCTTC.

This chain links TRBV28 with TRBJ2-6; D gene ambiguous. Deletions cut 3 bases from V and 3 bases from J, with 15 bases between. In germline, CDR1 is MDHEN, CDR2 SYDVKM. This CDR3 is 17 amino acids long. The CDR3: CASSFFFKGGGANVLTF. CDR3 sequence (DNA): TGTGCCAGCAGTTTTTTCTTTAAGGGTGGTGGGGCCAACGTCCTGACTTTC.

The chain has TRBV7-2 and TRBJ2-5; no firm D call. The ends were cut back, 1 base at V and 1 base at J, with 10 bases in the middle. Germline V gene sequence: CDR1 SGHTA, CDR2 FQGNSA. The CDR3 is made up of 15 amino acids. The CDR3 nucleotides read TGTGCCAGCAGCTTAGGCCTTCTAAGCCAAGAGACCCAGTACTTC. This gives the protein CASSLGLLSQETQYF. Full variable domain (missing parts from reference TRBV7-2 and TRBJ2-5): GAGVSQSPSNKVTEKGKDVELRCDPISGHTALYWYRQSLGQGLEFLIYFQGNSAPDKSGLPSDRFSAERTGGSVSTLTIQRTQQEDSAVYLCASSLGLLSQETQYFGPGTRLLVL.

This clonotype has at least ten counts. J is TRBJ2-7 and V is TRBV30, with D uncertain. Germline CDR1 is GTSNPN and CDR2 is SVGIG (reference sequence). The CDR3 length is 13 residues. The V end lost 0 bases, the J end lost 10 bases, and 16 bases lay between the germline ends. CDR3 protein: CAWSVGKYLHQYF. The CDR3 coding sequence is TGTGCCTGGAGTGTAGGAAAATACCTACACCAGTACTTC.

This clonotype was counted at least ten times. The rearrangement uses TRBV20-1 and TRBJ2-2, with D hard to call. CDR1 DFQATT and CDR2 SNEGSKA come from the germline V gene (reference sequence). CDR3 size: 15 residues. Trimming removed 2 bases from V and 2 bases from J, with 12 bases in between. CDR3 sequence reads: CSARRGNTNTGELFF. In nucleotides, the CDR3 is TGCAGTGCTAGACGCGGCAACACAAACACCGGGGAGCTGTTTTTT.

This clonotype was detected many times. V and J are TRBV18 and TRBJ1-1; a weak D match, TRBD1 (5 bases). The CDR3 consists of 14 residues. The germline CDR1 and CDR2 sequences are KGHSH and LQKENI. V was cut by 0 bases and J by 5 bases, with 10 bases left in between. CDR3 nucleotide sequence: TGTGCCAGCTCACCACCGGGGCGGGCAACTGAAGCTTTCTTT. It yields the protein CASSPPGRATEAFF.

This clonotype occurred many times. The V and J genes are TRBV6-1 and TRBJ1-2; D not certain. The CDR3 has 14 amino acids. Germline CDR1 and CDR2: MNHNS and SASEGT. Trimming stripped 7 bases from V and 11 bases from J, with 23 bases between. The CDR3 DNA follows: TGTGCCAGCACCCCCCTTCCTCAGACCAGCGGTTACACCTTC. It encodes CASTPLPQTSGYTF.

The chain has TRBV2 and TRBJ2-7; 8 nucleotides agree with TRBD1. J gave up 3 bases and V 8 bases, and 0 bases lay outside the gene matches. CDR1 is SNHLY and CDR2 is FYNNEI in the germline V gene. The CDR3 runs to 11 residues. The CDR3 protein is CASDRGYEQYF. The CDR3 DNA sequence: TGTGCCAGCGACAGGGGCTACGAGCAGTACTTC.

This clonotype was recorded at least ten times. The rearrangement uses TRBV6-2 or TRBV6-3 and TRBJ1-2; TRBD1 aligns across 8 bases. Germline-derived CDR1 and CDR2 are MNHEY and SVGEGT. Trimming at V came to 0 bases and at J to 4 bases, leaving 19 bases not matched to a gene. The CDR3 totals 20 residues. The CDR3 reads CASSYSPDGQGDSVSYGYTF. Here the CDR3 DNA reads TGTGCCAGCAGTTACTCGCCTGATGGACAGGGCGACTCGGTTTCCTATGGCTACACCTTC.

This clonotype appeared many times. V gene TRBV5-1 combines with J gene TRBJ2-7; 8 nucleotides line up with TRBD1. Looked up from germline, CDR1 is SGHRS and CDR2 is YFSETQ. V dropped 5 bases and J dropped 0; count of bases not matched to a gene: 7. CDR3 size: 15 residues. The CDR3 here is CASSAGTGPSYEQYF. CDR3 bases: TGCGCCAGCAGTGCCGGGACAGGCCCCTCCTACGAGCAGTACTTC. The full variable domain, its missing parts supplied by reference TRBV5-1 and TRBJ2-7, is KAGVTQTPRYLIKTRGQQVTLSCSPISGHRSVSWYQQTPGQGLQFLFEYFSETQRNKGNFPGRFSGRQFSNSRSEMNVSTLELGDSALYLCASSAGTGPSYEQYFGPGTRLTVT.

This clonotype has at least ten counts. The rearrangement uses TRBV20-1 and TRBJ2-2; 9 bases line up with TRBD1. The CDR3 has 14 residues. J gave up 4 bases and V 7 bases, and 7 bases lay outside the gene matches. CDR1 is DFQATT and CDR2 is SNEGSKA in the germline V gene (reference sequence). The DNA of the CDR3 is TGCAGTGTTACGACAGGGGGAGGCACCGGGGAGCTGTTTTTT. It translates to CSVTTGGGTGELFF.

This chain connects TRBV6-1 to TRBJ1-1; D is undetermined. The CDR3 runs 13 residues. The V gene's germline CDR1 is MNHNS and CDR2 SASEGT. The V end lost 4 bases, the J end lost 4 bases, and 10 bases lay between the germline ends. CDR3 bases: TGTGCCAGCAGTGTGGAGGCGGGCACTGAAGCTTTCTTT. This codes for CASSVEAGTEAFF.